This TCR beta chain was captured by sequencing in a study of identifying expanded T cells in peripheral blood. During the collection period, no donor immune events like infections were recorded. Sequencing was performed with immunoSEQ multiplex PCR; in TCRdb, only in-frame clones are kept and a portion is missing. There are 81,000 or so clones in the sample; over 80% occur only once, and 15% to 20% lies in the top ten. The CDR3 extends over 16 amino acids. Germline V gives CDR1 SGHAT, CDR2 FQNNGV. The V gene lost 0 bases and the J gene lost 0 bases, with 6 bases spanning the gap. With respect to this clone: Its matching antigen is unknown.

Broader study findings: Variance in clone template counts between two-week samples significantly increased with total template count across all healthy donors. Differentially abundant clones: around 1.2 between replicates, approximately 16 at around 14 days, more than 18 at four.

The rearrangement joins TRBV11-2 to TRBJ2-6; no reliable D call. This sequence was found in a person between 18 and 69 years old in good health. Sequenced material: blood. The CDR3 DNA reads TGTGCCAGCAGCTTAGACAGGACCTCTGGGGCCAACGTCCTGACTTTC. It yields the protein CASSLDRTSGANVLTF. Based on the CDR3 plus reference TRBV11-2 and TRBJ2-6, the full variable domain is EAGVAQSPRYKIIEKRQSVAFWCNPISGHATLYWYQQILGQGPKLLIQFQNNGVVDDSQLPKDRFSAERLKGVDSTLKIQPAKLEDSAVYLCASSLDRTSGANVLTFGAGSRLTVL.